The clone carrying this TCR beta chain was seen a few times. Its antigen is not identified. Each CDR3 protein is one row after TCRdb ran MiXCR on the 5' RACE reads. Here the sample spans under 400,000 distinct CDR3 sequences, under 25% being singletons. Trimming pared 8 bases from V and 6 bases from J, leaving 8 bases between. Germline V gives CDR1 SEHNR, CDR2 FQNEAQ (reference sequence). This CDR3 region has 11 residues. These data originate in a study of T-cell memory formation after mild COVID-19. Study-wide points: While clones contracting from day 15 to 85 were balanced between CD4 and CD8, later expanders leaned CD4+. CM and EM subsets held most contracting CD4+ clones; EMRA held CD8+ ones.

This clonotype was sampled from an adult woman who had mild COVID-19 (a few samples of this study predate the infection). Cell type and time point are not known. Sequenced sample: PBMCs or a T cell subset sorted from them (not recorded which). The chain combines TRBV7-9 with TRBJ2-1; D uncertain. CDR3 residues: CASDGTNEQFF. The CDR3, as DNA: TGTGCCAGCGATGGAACCAATGAGCAGTTCTTC.